Presented here are 22 T cell receptor beta chains from one specimen sequenced in a study of OX40 agonist ivuxolimab in advanced cancers. Here immunoSEQ multiplex PCR was the method, and the copy in TCRdb shows in-frame clones only, minus some. The sample yields around 56,000 clones, around 83% seen once. The sample in question was CD4+ or CD8+ T cells sorted from blood, obtained in a trial of the OX40 agonist ivuxolimab. These receptors were collected from an adult with an advanced solid tumor such as melanoma, head and neck, liver or kidney cancer.

V is TRBV2 and J is TRBJ2-1, with 9 bases aligning to TRBD2. CDR1 is SNHLY, CDR2 FYNNEI, per germline. The CDR3 runs to 16 residues. J was trimmed by 7 bases and V by 5 bases; bases with no gene match: 12. This CDR3 is CASSIRPAGGRNEQFF. The CDR3 DNA reads as TGTGCCAGCAGTATAAGGCCAGCGGGGGGAAGGAATGAGCAGTTCTTC.

DNA for the CDR3: TGTGCCAGCAGTTACGCCCGACCCCAAGAGACCCAGTACTTC. It codes for CASSYARPQETQYF. The rearrangement joins TRBV6-5 to TRBJ2-5; no firm D call. The ends were cut back, 2 bases at V and 1 base at J, with 8 bases in the middle. CDR1 and CDR2 from the germline V gene are MNHEY and SVGAGI. There are 14 residues in the CDR3.

CDR3 in DNA: TGTGCCAGCAGCACCGGGACAGGCCACTCTGGAAACACCATATATTTT. Translation gives CASSTGTGHSGNTIYF. V gene TRBV5-4 combines with J gene TRBJ1-3; 8 bases line up with TRBD1. This CDR3 comprises 16 residues. J was trimmed by 0 bases and V by 4 bases; bases with no gene match: 6. CDR1 and CDR2 from the germline V gene are SGHNT and YYREEE (reference sequence).

V gene TRBV7-8 combines with J gene TRBJ1-5, with TRBD1 matching over 8 bases. The V gene end was trimmed by 5 bases and the J gene end by 4 bases; junction bases not matched to a gene: 7. The CDR3 covers 15 residues. Germline CDR1 SGHVS, CDR2 FQNEAQ. For the CDR3, the DNA is TGTGCCAGCAGCCATACTGACAGGGGTAATCAGCCCCAGCATTTT. Protein product: CASSHTDRGNQPQHF.

The genes are TRBV5-1 and TRBJ2-5, with D maybe TRBD2 (5 bases). Per the germline V gene, CDR1 is SGHRS and CDR2 is YFSETQ. Trimming left V 2 bases short and J 4 bases short, with 6 bases between. The CDR3 covers 12 residues. In DNA, the CDR3 is TGCGCCAGCAGCTTTCGGGGAGAGACCCAGTACTTC. This encodes CASSFRGETQYF.

The chain recombines TRBV9 with TRBJ2-6; D ambiguous. The CDR3 is 16 amino acids. Per the germline V gene, CDR1 is SGDLS and CDR2 is YYNGEE. V shed 2 bases and J shed 2 bases, with 11 bases lying between them. Here the CDR3 reads CASSVDPMAGANVLTF. The CDR3 DNA is TGTGCCAGCAGCGTCGATCCGATGGCTGGGGCCAACGTCCTGACTTTC. Filled out from reference TRBV9 and TRBJ2-6, the complete variable domain reads DSGVTQTPKHLITATGQRVTLRCSPRSGDLSVYWYQQSLDQGLQFLIQYYNGEERAKGNILERFSAQQFPDLHSELNLSSLELGDSALYFCASSVDPMAGANVLTFGAGSRLTVL.

The chain is built from TRBV6-1 and TRBJ2-2; 11 bases align to TRBD2. The CDR3 has 15 amino acids. With V trimmed by 6 bases and J by 6 bases, 6 bases remained unmatched. CDR1 is MNHNS, CDR2 SASEGT, per germline. The CDR3, as DNA: TGTGCCAGCAGGATAGCGGGAGGGCCCCCCGGGGAGCTGTTTTTT. Protein product: CASRIAGGPPGELFF.

The chain combines TRBV30 with TRBJ1-1; D unresolved. Germline-derived CDR1 and CDR2 are GTSNPN and SVGIG (reference sequence). The CDR3 has 12 amino acids. Trimming shortened V by 3 bases and J by 4 bases, and 9 bases separated the two germline ends. In DNA, the CDR3 is TGTGCCTGGAGCCAACCCGGCACTGAAGCTTTCTTT. It codes for CAWSQPGTEAFF.

This chain joins TRBV2 and TRBJ1-6; 10 bases agree with TRBD1. Germline V gives CDR1 SNHLY, CDR2 FYNNEI. The CDR3 sequence is 13 residues long. V shed 9 bases and J 7 bases; nucleotides not matched to a gene: 3. The CDR3 is CARGQGLNSPLHF. The CDR3 nucleotides are TGTGCCAGGGGACAGGGGTTAAATTCACCCCTCCACTTT.

This rearrangement joins TRBV2 to TRBJ1-2; D gene unclear. Germline V gene data show CDR1 as SNHLY and CDR2 as FYNNEI. V was cut by 5 bases and J by 7 bases, with 20 bases left in between. This CDR3 is 15 amino acids long. The CDR3, as DNA: TGTGCCAGCAGTCGATCGCCGGGCAGCCTAAGTGGCTACACCTTC. Its protein is CASSRSPGSLSGYTF.

J is TRBJ2-7 and V is TRBV28; weak D call: TRBD1 (6 bases). This CDR3 is 14 amino acids long. From germline, CDR1 is MDHEN and CDR2 SYDVKM. Trimming took off 3 bases at V and 4 bases at J, with 13 bases between the two ends. The CDR3: CASSLMQGKYEQYF. The DNA of the CDR3 is TGTGCCAGCAGTTTGATGCAGGGGAAATACGAGCAGTACTTC.

The V gene is TRBV5-1, the J gene TRBJ1-4, with D unclear. The CDR3 is 16 residues long. Germline CDR1 and CDR2: SGHRS and YFSETQ. V lost 4 bases and J lost 0, with 13 bases in between. The DNA of the CDR3 is TGCGCCAGCAGCCCCGGGAAAATTGCAACTAATGAAAAACTGTTTTTT. It is translated as CASSPGKIATNEKLFF. Looking up the rest from reference TRBV5-1 and TRBJ1-4 gives the full variable domain: KAGVTQTPRYLIKTRGQQVTLSCSPISGHRSVSWYQQTPGQGLQFLFEYFSETQRNKGNFPGRFSGRQFSNSRSEMNVSTLELGDSALYLCASSPGKIATNEKLFFGSGTQLSVL.

The J gene is TRBJ2-6, the V gene TRBV7-2; D remains ambiguous. The germline V gene has CDR1 SGHTA and CDR2 FQGNSA. V was cut by 1 base and J by 0 bases, with 1 base left in between. CDR3 length equals 14 residues. Written as DNA, the CDR3 is TGTGCCAGCAGCTTAGACTCTGGGGCCAACGTCCTGACTTTC. The encoded protein is CASSLDSGANVLTF.

The chain recombines TRBV10-3 with TRBJ2-1; 8 bases map to TRBD2. The CDR3 has 17 residues. CDR1 and CDR2 (germline): ENHRY, SYGVKD. Unmatched junction bases numbered 9, after V lost 2 bases and J lost 3 bases. Here the CDR3 reads CAISELLGAGGYNEQFF. DNA for the CDR3: TGTGCCATCAGTGAGCTGCTAGGGGCGGGGGGCTACAATGAGCAGTTCTTC.

The CDR3 is CASSPPVTANTGELFF. The DNA for the CDR3 is TGTGCCAGCTCACCACCTGTGACAGCGAACACCGGGGAGCTGTTTTTT. The chain links TRBV18 to TRBJ2-2; weak D call: TRBD1 (5 bases). Germline V gives CDR1 KGHSH, CDR2 LQKENI. Between the trimmed V and J ends, which lost 0 bases and 0 bases, there was a span of 8 bases. CDR3 length: 16 residues.

The chain uses TRBV28 and TRBJ2-7; D might be TRBD2 (6 bases). The germline V gene encodes CDR1 MDHEN and CDR2 SYDVKM. Trimming stripped 3 bases from V and 1 base from J, with 13 bases between. This CDR3 is built from 15 residues. CDR3 protein: CASSLRRGISYEQYF. In DNA, the CDR3 is TGTGCCAGCAGTTTGCGGAGGGGCATATCCTACGAGCAGTACTTC.

The chain joins TRBV10-2 to TRBJ2-5, with D unclear. The J call may not be correct, given that the DNA end is closer to TRBJ2-7. The CDR3 is 13 residues long. The germline V gene has CDR1 WSHSY and CDR2 SAAADI. Written as DNA, the CDR3 is TGCGCCAGCCGGTTTGACGGATACTACGAGCAGTACTTC. It yields the protein CASRFDGYYEQYF.

As DNA, the CDR3 is TGTGCCAGCAGCGTAGCTACGGGGGCGAACACCGGGGAGCTGTTTTTT. It codes for CASSVATGANTGELFF. The chain couples TRBV9 to TRBJ2-2; weak D call: TRBD2 (6 bases). The germline gives CDR1 SGDLS, CDR2 YYNGEE. The CDR3 is 16 residues long. V dropped 0 bases and J dropped 0 bases, with 9 bases sitting between them. Supplemented by reference TRBV9 and TRBJ2-2, the full variable domain reads DSGVTQTPKHLITATGQRVTLRCSPRSGDLSVYWYQQSLDQGLQFLIQYYNGEERAKGNILERFSAQQFPDLHSELNLSSLELGDSALYFCASSVATGANTGELFFGEGSRLTVL.

The chain links TRBV5-6 to TRBJ1-2, with 7 bases lining up with TRBD1. Per germline, CDR1 SGHDT and CDR2 YYEEEE. The CDR3 has 17 residues. Germline trimming cut 1 base from V and 2 bases from J; bases unmatched to any gene: 11. For the CDR3, the DNA is TGTGCCAGCAGCTTGATTGGTGGGCCAGGGGGAAACTATGGCTACACCTTC. Protein: CASSLIGGPGGNYGYTF.

The chain links TRBV28 to TRBJ2-6; a possible D gene is TRBD1 (6 bases). The CDR3 consists of 16 residues. The V and J ends lost 4 bases and 3 bases respectively, with 13 bases between them. The germline V gene encodes CDR1 MDHEN and CDR2 SYDVKM. The CDR3 region is CASSSPGASGANVLTF. Here the CDR3 DNA reads TGTGCCAGCAGTTCGCCAGGGGCTAGTGGGGCCAACGTCCTGACTTTC.

The genes are TRBV6-1 and TRBJ1-1; 7 bases line up with TRBD1. V lost 2 bases to trimming and J lost 1 base; unmatched junction nucleotides: 7. Germline CDR1 is MNHNS and CDR2 is SASEGT. The CDR3 is 16 amino acids. CDR3 nucleotides: TGTGCCAGCAGTGAATATTGGGGACAGTCGAACACTGAAGCTTTCTTT. Protein product: CASSEYWGQSNTEAFF.

The gene calls are TRBV10-3 and TRBJ1-1, with D hard to call. V was pared by 0 bases and J by 4 bases, with 9 bases between. Germline V gives CDR1 ENHRY, CDR2 SYGVKD. This CDR3 has 14 residues. The CDR3 sequence: CAISESGKFTEAFF. The DNA of the CDR3 is TGTGCCATCAGTGAGTCGGGGAAGTTCACTGAAGCTTTCTTT.